The 20 T cell receptor beta chains below come from one sample, sequenced in a study of blood T cell repertoires in COVID-19. Assay used: immunoSEQ multiplex PCR; TCRdb lists only in-frame clones, some missing. The sample has over 400,000 clones; roughly nine tenths are singletons. Sequencing was performed on PBMCs or T cells enriched from blood (not recorded which). Receptors originate from a woman aged 60-70 years who had recovered from COVID-19.

This chain uses TRBV5-8 with TRBJ2-2; tentative D call: TRBD1 (6 bases). The CDR3 is 16 residues long. Between the trimmed V and J ends, which lost 0 bases and 5 bases, there was a span of 14 bases. CDR1 SGHTS and CDR2 YDEGEE come from the germline V gene. This chain's CDR3 is CASSLVMGAITGELFF. The CDR3, as DNA: TGTGCCAGCAGCTTGGTAATGGGGGCGATAACCGGGGAGCTGTTTTTT.

CDR3 nucleotide sequence: TGCGCCAGCAGCCGGGGACAGCCAGGAAACACCATATATTTT. This gives the protein CASSRGQPGNTIYF. J is TRBJ1-3 and V is TRBV4-1, with 7 bases identical to TRBD1. Germline V gives CDR1 MGHRA, CDR2 YSYEKL. This CDR3 has 14 amino acids. Losses at the gene ends were 4 bases for V and 4 bases for J; bases not matched to a gene: 4.

J is TRBJ2-4 and V is TRBV3-1 (or the pseudogene TRBV3-2), with 9 bases identical to TRBD2. The CDR3 runs 15 residues. Unmatched junction bases numbered 12, after V lost 8 bases and J lost 7 bases. Germline CDR1 is LGHDT and CDR2 is YNNKEL (reference sequence). This chain's CDR3 is CASSLTSGLGNIQYF. In DNA form, the CDR3 reads TGTGCCAGCTCCTTGACTAGCGGTCTGGGGAACATTCAGTACTTC.

This clone was seen a few times. The chain employs TRBV10-3 and TRBJ2-2; the D gene is possibly TRBD1 (6 bases). Germline V gives CDR1 ENHRY, CDR2 SYGVKD. The CDR3 runs 14 residues. Trimming stripped 10 bases from V and 6 bases from J, with 18 bases between. The CDR3 DNA sequence: TGTGCCACTACAACCGGGACAAAGGCCGGGGAGCTGTTTTTT. Protein: CATTTGTKAGELFF.

V and J are TRBV4-1 and TRBJ1-4; a weak D match, TRBD1 (6 bases). Trimming took off 0 bases at V and 8 bases at J, with 13 bases between the two ends. There are 15 residues in the CDR3. From germline, CDR1 is MGHRA and CDR2 YSYEKL. The CDR3 nucleotides read TGCGCCAGCAGCCAAGACGTGAACAGGGAGGAAAAACTGTTTTTT. Its protein product is CASSQDVNREEKLFF.

This sequence joins TRBV5-1 and TRBJ1-2, with D unclear. Germline V gene data show CDR1 as SGHRS and CDR2 as YFSETQ. This CDR3 contains 14 residues. Trimming cost V 0 bases and J 0 bases, with 6 bases left between them. DNA for the CDR3: TGCGCCAGCAGCTTGGACATCGCTAACTATGGCTACACCTTC. Its translation: CASSLDIANYGYTF.

This clone occurred a few times. V is TRBV4-1 and J is TRBJ2-7; 8 nucleotides align to TRBD1. The germline V gene encodes CDR1 MGHRA and CDR2 YSYEKL. J lost 2 bases, V lost 0 bases, and 3 bases had no gene match. This CDR3 spans 15 amino acids. The CDR3 sequence: CASSQEWTGTYEQYV. The CDR3 DNA follows: TGCGCCAGCAGCCAAGAGTGGACAGGGACCTACGAGCAGTACGTC.

The chain uses TRBV11-2 and TRBJ2-7; D remains unclear. V lost 3 bases to trimming and J lost 0 bases, with 12 bases between them. Germline CDR1 reads SGHAT; CDR2 reads FQNNGV. The CDR3 contains 15 residues. As DNA, the CDR3 is TGTGCCAGCAGCTTGCGCTCGGTAGTCTCCTACGAGCAGTACGTC. Translating it yields CASSLRSVVSYEQYV.

The rearrangement uses TRBV11-3 and TRBJ1-1; TRBD1 might be the D (6 bases). The CDR3 loop spans 16 amino acids. With 4 bases removed from V and 1 base from J, the gap between germline ends came to 16 bases. Germline V gene data show CDR1 as SGHNT and CDR2 as YENEEA. CDR3 bases: TGTGCCAGCAGCTCCCCGGTAACAGGGAGGAACACTGAAGCTTTCTTT. Translating it yields CASSSPVTGRNTEAFF. Looking up the rest from reference TRBV11-3 and TRBJ1-1 gives the full variable domain: EAGVVQSPRYKIIEKKQPVAFWCNPISGHNTLYWYLQNLGQGPELLIRYENEEAVDDSQLPKDRFSAERLKGVDSTLKIQPAELGDSAVYLCASSSPVTGRNTEAFFGQGTRLTVV.

The chain recombines TRBV10-2 with TRBJ2-3, with D possibly matching TRBD1 (5 bases). The V end lost 4 bases, the J end lost 3 bases, and 11 bases lay between the germline ends. CDR3 length: 14 amino acids. In germline, CDR1 is WSHSY, CDR2 SAAADI. The chain's CDR3 is CASSAAGRTDTQYF. As DNA, the CDR3 is TGCGCCAGCAGTGCGGCAGGGCGTACAGATACGCAGTATTTT.

The chain uses TRBV21-1 and TRBJ1-6; the D call of TRBD1 is as the table states it, not checked on the DNA. TRBV21-1 is designated a pseudogene. This CDR3 region has 19 residues. CDR3 in DNA: TGTGCCAGCAGCAAAGTTAGGCGGGCCGGGACACCGCATAATTCACCCCTCCACTTT. Translation gives CASSKVRRAGTPHNSPLHF.

This chain connects TRBV7-9 to TRBJ2-4; D unresolved. Germline assignment: CDR1 SEHNR and CDR2 FQNEAQ (reference sequence). The V gene lost 5 bases and the J gene lost 0 bases, with 11 bases spanning the gap. The CDR3 has 15 residues. The CDR3 sequence is CASSPGQAAKNIQYF. Written as DNA, the CDR3 is TGTGCCAGCAGCCCCGGCCAGGCAGCCAAAAACATTCAGTACTTC. The full variable domain, its missing parts supplied by reference TRBV7-9 and TRBJ2-4, is DTGVSQNPRHKITKRGQNVTFRCDPISEHNRLYWYRQTLGQGPEFLTYFQNEAQLEKSRLLSDRFSAERPKGSFSTLEIQRTEQGDSAMYLCASSPGQAAKNIQYFGAGTRLSVL.

The V gene is TRBV18, the J gene TRBJ1-2; possible D gene TRBD1, 5 bases. The length of the CDR3 is 13 residues. V was trimmed by 2 bases and J by 5 bases, leaving 9 bases between them. Germline V CDR1 and CDR2: KGHSH, LQKENI. The CDR3 DNA reads TGTGCCAGCTCACCAGGGGCCGGGTATGGCTACACCTTC. This encodes CASSPGAGYGYTF.

The chain uses TRBV9 and TRBJ1-2; 7 positions match TRBD1. This CDR3 is built from 14 residues. Germline assignment: CDR1 SGDLS and CDR2 YYNGEE. J gave up 6 bases and V 2 bases, and 7 bases lay outside the gene matches. This chain's CDR3 is CASSVLQGSDGYTF. The DNA of the CDR3 is TGTGCCAGCAGCGTCCTACAGGGGAGCGATGGCTACACCTTC.

The gene calls are TRBV4-1 and TRBJ1-1, with a weak D call TRBD1 (5 bases). CDR1 is MGHRA and CDR2 is YSYEKL in the germline V gene. The CDR3 runs to 16 residues. The germline V and J ends were trimmed by 0 bases and 1 base, with 12 bases remaining between them. As DNA, the CDR3 is TGCGCCAGCAGCCAAGACCCGACCAGGGAGAACACTGAAGCTTTCTTT. Protein sequence: CASSQDPTRENTEAFF.

This chain uses TRBV4-1 with TRBJ1-1; 9 positions match TRBD1. Germline CDR1 is MGHRA and CDR2 is YSYEKL. J gave up 1 base and V 2 bases, and 2 bases lay outside the gene matches. The CDR3 runs to 15 residues. The CDR3 DNA is TGCGCCAGCAGCCAATTGGGACAGGGGAACACTGAAGCTTTCTTT. Its translation is CASSQLGQGNTEAFF.

This sequence joins TRBV5-1 and TRBJ1-1, with a weak D call TRBD1 (5 bases). Germline V gene sequence: CDR1 SGHRS, CDR2 YFSETQ. The CDR3 runs to 14 residues. Deletions cut 1 base from V and 7 bases from J, with 14 bases between. The CDR3 is CASSLQGGTGEAFF. The CDR3 nucleotides read TGCGCCAGCAGCTTGCAGGGAGGGACGGGTGAAGCTTTCTTT.

The chain joins TRBV27 to TRBJ1-5, with D perhaps TRBD1 (6 bases). The V and J ends lost 8 bases and 0 bases respectively, with 14 bases between them. The CDR3 has 15 amino acids. Germline CDR1 reads MNHEY; CDR2 reads SMNVEV (reference sequence). The CDR3 bases are TGTGCCAGCCGGGACACCCGGGGTAGCAATCAGCCCCAGCATTTT. This encodes CASRDTRGSNQPQHF.

The V and J genes are TRBV6-2 or TRBV6-3 and TRBJ1-1; tentatively, D is TRBD1 (5 bases). V lost 4 bases and J lost 5, with 11 bases in between. Germline V lookup: CDR1 MNHEY, CDR2 SVGEGT. CDR3 size: 13 residues. Here the CDR3 reads CASSSQGGTEAFF. The DNA of the CDR3 is TGTGCCAGCAGTTCCCAGGGAGGGACTGAAGCTTTCTTT.

With regard to this clone: Other DNA sequences in the sample encode the same CDR3. The chain carries TRBV12-3 or TRBV12-4 and TRBJ1-4; perhaps TRBD1 as D (5 bases). The CDR3 length is 12 residues. Trimming removed 3 bases at V and 8 bases at J, with 7 bases between. CDR3: CASSFGGEKLFF. In DNA, the CDR3 is TGTGCCAGCAGTTTCGGGGGGGAAAAACTGTTTTTT.